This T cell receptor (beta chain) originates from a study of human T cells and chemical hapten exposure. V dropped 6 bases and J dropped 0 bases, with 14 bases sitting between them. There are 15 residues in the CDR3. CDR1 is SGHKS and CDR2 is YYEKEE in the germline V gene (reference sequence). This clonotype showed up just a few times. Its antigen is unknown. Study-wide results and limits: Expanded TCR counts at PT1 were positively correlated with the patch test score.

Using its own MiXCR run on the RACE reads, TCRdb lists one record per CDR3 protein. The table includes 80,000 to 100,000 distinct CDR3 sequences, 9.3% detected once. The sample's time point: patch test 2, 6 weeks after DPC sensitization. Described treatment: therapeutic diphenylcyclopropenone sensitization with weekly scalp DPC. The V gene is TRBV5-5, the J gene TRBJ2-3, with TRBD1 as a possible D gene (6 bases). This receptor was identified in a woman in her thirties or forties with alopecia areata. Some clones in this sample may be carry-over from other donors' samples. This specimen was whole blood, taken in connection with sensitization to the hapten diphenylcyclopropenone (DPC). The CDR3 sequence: CASIDGQSSTDTQYF. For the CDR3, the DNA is TGTGCCAGCATCGACGGACAGTCCAGCACAGATACGCAGTATTTT. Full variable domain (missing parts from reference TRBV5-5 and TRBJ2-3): DAGVTQSPTHLIKTRGQQVTLRCSPISGHKSVSWYQQVLGQGPQFIFQYYEKEERGRGNFPDRFSARQFPNYSSELNVNALLLGDSALYLCASIDGQSSTDTQYFGPGTRLTVL.